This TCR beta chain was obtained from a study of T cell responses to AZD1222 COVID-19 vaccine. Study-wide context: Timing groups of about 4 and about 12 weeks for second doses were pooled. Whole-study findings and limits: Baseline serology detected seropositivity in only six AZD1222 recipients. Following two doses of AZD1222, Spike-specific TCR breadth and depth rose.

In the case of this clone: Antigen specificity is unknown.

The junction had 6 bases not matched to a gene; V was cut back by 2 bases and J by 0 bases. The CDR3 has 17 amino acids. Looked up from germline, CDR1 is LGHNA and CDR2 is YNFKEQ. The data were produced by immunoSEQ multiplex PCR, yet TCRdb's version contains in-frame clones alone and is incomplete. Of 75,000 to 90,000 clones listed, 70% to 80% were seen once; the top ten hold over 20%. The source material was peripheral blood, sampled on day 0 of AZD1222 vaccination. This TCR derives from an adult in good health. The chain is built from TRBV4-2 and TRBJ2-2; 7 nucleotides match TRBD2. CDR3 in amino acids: CASSQFPLAANTGELFF. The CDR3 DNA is TGTGCCAGCAGCCAATTCCCGCTAGCGGCGAACACCGGGGAGCTGTTTTTT.